The 7 T cell receptor beta chains listed next were all sequenced from one sample in a study of T-cell reconstitution after alpha-beta-depleted transplantation in children. Unique molecular identifiers were incorporated during preparation of the TCRbeta library. Each CDR3 protein gets one entry after TCRdb re-called the PCR reads with MiXCR. The sample includes some 350,000 distinct CDR3 sequences, 15% to 20% of them seen just once. Material: PBMCs, mostly from graft donor cells, obtained 360 days after TCRalphabeta/CD19-depleted stem cell transplant. Source of these receptors: a male patient aged 2 to 10 who had a stem cell transplant for acute lymphoblastic leukemia, so the T cells may come from the graft donor.

This chain links TRBV18 with TRBJ2-2; D unresolved. Between the trimmed V and J ends, which lost 3 bases and 8 bases, there was a span of 13 bases. There are 14 residues in the CDR3. CDR1 is KGHSH and CDR2 is LQKENI in the germline V gene. The CDR3 bases are TGTGCCAGCTCACCCCAGAGCGAGTCGGGGGAGCTGTTTTTT. Translation gives CASSPQSESGELFF.

The chain carries TRBV28 and TRBJ2-7; TRBD2 aligns across 7 bases. Germline lookup yields CDR1 MDHEN and CDR2 SYDVKM. This CDR3 has 14 amino acids. Trimming at V came to 8 bases and at J to 2 bases, leaving 9 bases not matched to a gene. The CDR3 sequence is CASEGGPGTYEQYF. The CDR3, as DNA: TGTGCCAGCGAGGGAGGGCCCGGGACCTACGAGCAGTACTTC.

This clonotype was recorded a few times. The chain couples TRBV5-1 to TRBJ2-5; 15 bases map to TRBD2. The CDR3 spans 16 residues. The germline V gene encodes CDR1 SGHRS and CDR2 YFSETQ. V gave up 3 bases and J gave up 4 bases; unmatched junction bases: 4. As DNA, the CDR3 is TGCGCCAGCAGCTACCAGGGACTAGCGGGAGGAGAGACCCAGTACTTC. This codes for CASSYQGLAGGETQYF.

This clonotype was seen a handful of times. This chain links TRBV28 with TRBJ1-4, with D possibly TRBD1 on 5 matching bases. The CDR3 extends over 15 amino acids. Trimming took 5 bases from V and 2 from J, leaving 12 bases between them. Germline-derived CDR1 and CDR2 are MDHEN and SYDVKM. The CDR3: CASSVGGQTNEKLFF. The DNA for the CDR3 is TGTGCCAGCAGTGTCGGGGGTCAGACTAATGAAAAACTGTTTTTT.

This clonotype has just a few counts. V is TRBV4-3 and J is TRBJ2-4; maybe TRBD1 (5 bases). The CDR3 runs to 14 residues. Germline V gene data show CDR1 as LGHNA and CDR2 as YSLEER. V lost 3 bases and J 6 bases, leaving 12 bases between the germline ends. The CDR3 nucleotides are TGCGCCAGCAGCCATACGACAGTTGGAAACATTCAGTACTTC. Residues: CASSHTTVGNIQYF.

This clonotype was seen at least ten times. The chain is built from TRBV12-3 or TRBV12-4 and TRBJ2-3; a weak D match, TRBD2 (6 bases). The germline V and J ends were trimmed by 6 bases and 0 bases, with 22 bases remaining between them. The CDR3 covers 18 residues. CDR3 protein: CASSALGELLASTDTQYF. The CDR3 DNA follows: TGTGCCAGCAGCGCCCTGGGGGAGCTACTAGCAAGCACAGATACGCAGTATTTT.

This clonotype was recorded many times. The chain carries TRBV5-4 and TRBJ2-3; D unclear. Per the germline V gene, CDR1 is SGHNT and CDR2 is YYREEE (reference sequence). The CDR3 extends over 13 amino acids. Between the trimmed V and J ends, which lost 0 bases and 4 bases, there was a span of 6 bases. For the CDR3, the DNA is TGTGCCAGCAGCTTGGACCCAGCAGATACGCAGTATTTT. Translating gives CASSLDPADTQYF.